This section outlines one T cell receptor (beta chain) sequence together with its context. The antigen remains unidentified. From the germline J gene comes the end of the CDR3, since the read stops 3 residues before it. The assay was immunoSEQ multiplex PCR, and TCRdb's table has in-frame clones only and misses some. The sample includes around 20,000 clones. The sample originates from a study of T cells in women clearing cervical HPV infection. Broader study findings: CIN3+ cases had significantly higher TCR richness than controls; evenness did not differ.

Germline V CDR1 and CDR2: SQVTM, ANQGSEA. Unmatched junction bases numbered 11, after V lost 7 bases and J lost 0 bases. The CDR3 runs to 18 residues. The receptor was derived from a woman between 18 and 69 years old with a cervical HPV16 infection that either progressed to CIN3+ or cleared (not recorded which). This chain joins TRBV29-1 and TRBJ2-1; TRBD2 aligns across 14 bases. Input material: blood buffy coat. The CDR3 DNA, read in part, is TGCAGCGCCAGGGGACTAGCGGGGGAGAAAAGCTCCTACAATGAG. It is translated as CSARGLAGEKSSYNE. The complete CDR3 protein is CSARGLAGEKSSYNEQFF.